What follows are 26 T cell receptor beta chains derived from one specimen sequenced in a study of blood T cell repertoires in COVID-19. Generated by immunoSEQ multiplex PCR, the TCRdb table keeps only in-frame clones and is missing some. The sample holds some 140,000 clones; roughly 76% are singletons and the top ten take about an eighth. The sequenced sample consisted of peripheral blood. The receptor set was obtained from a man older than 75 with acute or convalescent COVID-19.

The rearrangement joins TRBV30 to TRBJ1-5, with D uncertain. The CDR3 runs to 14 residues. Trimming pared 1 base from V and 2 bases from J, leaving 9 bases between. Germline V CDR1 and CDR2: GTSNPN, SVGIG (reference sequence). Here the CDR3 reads CAWSATARNQPQHF. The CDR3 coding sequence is TGTGCCTGGAGTGCGACTGCTCGCAATCAGCCCCAGCATTTT.

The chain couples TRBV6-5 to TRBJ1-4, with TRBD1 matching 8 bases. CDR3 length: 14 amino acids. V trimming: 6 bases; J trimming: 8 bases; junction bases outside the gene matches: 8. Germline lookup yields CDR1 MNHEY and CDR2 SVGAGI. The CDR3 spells CASRQGAGREKLFF. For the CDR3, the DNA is TGTGCCAGCAGGCAGGGGGCAGGACGCGAAAAACTGTTTTTT.

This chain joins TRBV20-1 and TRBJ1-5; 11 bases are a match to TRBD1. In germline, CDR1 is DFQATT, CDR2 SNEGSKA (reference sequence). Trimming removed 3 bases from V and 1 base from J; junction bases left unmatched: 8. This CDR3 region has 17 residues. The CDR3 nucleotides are TGCAGTGCTAGTAGGACAGGGGGCGCGGGGAGCAATCAGCCCCAGCATTTT. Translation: CSASRTGGAGSNQPQHF.

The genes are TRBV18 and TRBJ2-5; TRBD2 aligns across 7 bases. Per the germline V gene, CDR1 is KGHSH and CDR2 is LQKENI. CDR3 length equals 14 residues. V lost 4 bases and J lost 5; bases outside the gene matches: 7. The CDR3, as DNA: TGTGCCAGCTCACTCCCGACTAGCTTGGAGACCCAGTACTTC. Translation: CASSLPTSLETQYF. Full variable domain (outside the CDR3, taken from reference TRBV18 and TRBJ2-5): NAGVMQNPRHLVRRRGQEARLRCSPMKGHSHVYWYRQLPEEGLKFMVYLQKENIIDESGMPKERFSAEFPKEGPSILRIQQVVRGDSAAYFCASSLPTSLETQYFGPGTRLLVL.

Here the CDR3 reads CASSEYTGTYNSPLHF. The CDR3 DNA follows: TGTGCCAGCAGTGAATATACAGGGACCTATAATTCACCCCTCCACTTT. V and J are TRBV6-1 and TRBJ1-6; D may be TRBD1 (6 bases). The germline CDR1 and CDR2 sequences are MNHNS and SASEGT. V dropped 2 bases and J dropped 2 bases, with 10 bases sitting between them. The CDR3 extends over 16 amino acids.

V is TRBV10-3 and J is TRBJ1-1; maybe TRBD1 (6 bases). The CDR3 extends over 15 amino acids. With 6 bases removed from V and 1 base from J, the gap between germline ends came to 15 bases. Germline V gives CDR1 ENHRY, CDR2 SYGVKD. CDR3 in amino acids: CAIRTGSRGNTEAFF. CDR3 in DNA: TGTGCCATCAGGACAGGATCGAGGGGGAACACTGAAGCTTTCTTT.

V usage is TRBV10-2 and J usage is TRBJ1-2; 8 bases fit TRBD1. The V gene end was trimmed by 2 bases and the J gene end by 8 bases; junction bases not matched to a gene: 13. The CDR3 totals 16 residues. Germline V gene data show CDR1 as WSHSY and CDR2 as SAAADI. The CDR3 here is CASSEGGFGRGHGYTF. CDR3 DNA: TGCGCCAGCAGTGAGGGGGGCTTTGGCAGGGGGCACGGCTACACCTTC.

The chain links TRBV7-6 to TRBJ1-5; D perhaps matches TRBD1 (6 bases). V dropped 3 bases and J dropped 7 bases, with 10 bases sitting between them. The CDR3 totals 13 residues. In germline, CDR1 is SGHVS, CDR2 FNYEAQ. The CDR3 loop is CASSFGGAQPQHF. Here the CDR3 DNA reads TGTGCCAGCAGCTTCGGGGGGGCCCAGCCCCAGCATTTT. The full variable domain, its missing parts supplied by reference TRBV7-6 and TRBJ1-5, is GAGVSQSPRYKVTKRGQDVALRCDPISGHVSLYWYRQALGQGPEFLTYFNYEAQQDKSGLPNDRFSAERPEGSISTLTIQRTEQRDSAMYRCASSFGGAQPQHFGDGTRLSIL.

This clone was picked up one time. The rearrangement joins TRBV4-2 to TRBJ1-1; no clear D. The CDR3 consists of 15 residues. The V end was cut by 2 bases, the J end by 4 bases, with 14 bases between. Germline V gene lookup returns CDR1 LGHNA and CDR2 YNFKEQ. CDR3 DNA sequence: TGTGCCAGCAGCCAACAGATGGCGGTGAGCACTGAAGCTTTCTTT. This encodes CASSQQMAVSTEAFF.

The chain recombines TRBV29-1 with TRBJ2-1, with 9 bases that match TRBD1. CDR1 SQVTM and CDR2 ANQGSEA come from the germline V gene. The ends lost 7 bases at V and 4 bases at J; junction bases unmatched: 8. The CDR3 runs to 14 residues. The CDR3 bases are TGCAGCGCGAAGACAGGGGGAGGTTACAATGAGCAGTTCTTC. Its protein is CSAKTGGGYNEQFF.

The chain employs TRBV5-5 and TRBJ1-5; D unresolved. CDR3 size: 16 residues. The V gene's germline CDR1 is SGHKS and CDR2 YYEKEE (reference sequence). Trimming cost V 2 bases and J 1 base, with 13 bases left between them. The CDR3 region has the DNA TGTGCCAGCAGCTTTGAAGGATCTAGAAGCAATCAGCCCCAGCATTTT. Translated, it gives CASSFEGSRSNQPQHF.

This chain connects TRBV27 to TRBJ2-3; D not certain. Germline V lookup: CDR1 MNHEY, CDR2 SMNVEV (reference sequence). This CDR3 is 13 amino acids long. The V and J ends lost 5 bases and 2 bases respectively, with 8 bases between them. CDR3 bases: TGTGCCAGCAGTCCTAAGATCACAGATACGCAGTATTTT. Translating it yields CASSPKITDTQYF.

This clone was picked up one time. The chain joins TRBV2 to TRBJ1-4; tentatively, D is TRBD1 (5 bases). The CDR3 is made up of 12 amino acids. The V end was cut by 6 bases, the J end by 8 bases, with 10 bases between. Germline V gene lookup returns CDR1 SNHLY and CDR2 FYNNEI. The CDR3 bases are TGTGCCAGCAGGCGGGACGACGAAAAACTGTTTTTT. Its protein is CASRRDDEKLFF.

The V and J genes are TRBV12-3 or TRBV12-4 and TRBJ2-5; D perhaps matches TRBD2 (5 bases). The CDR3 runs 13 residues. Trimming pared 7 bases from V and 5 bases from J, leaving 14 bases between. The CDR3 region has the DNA TGTGCCAGCACCCCCGGGATTTGGGAGACCCAGTACTTC. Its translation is CASTPGIWETQYF.

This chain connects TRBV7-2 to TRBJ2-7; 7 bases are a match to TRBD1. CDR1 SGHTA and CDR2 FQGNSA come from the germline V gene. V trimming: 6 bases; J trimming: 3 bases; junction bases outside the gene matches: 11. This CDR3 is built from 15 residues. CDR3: CASSSPGQRGYEQYF. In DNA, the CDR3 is TGTGCCAGCAGTTCACCGGGACAGAGAGGCTACGAGCAGTACTTC.

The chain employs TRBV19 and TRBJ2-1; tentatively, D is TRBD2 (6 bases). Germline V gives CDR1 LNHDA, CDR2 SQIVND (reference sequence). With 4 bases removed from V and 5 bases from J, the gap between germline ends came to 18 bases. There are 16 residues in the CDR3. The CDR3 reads CASSSLSGGTHNEQFF. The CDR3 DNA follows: TGTGCCAGTAGTAGCCTTAGTGGCGGGACCCACAATGAGCAGTTCTTC.

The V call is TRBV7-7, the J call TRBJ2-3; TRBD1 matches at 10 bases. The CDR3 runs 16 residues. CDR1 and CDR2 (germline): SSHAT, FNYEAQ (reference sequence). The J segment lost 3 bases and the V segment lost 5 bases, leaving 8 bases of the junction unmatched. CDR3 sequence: CASSPGGDRGTDTQYF. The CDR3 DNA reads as TGTGCCAGCAGCCCCGGCGGGGACAGGGGAACAGATACGCAGTATTTT.

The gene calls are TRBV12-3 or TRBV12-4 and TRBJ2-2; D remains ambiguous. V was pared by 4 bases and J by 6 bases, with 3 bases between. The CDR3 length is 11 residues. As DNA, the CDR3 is TGTGCCAGCAGTTCTGCCGGGGAGCTGTTTTTT. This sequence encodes CASSSAGELFF.

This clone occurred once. CDR3 sequence reads: CASSPSGRQETQYF. In DNA form, the CDR3 reads TGTGCCAGCAGCCCTTCAGGGCGTCAAGAGACCCAGTACTTC. The chain recombines TRBV7-3 with TRBJ2-5; D is perhaps TRBD1 (5 bases). CDR1 and CDR2 from the germline V gene are SGHTA and FQGTGA. The CDR3 sequence is 14 residues long. Trimming removed 5 bases from V and 2 bases from J, with 12 bases in between.

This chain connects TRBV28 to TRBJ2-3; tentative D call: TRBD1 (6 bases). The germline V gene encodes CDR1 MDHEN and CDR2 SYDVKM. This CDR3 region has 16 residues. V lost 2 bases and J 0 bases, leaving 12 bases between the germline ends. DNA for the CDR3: TGTGCCAGCAGTTTAGGGACAACAGCTAGCACAGATACGCAGTATTTT. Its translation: CASSLGTTASTDTQYF.

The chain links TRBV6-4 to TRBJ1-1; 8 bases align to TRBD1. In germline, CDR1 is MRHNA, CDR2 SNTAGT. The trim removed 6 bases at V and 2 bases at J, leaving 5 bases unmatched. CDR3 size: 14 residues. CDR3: CASRQTGDNTEAFF. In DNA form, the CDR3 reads TGTGCCAGCAGGCAGACAGGGGATAACACTGAAGCTTTCTTT.

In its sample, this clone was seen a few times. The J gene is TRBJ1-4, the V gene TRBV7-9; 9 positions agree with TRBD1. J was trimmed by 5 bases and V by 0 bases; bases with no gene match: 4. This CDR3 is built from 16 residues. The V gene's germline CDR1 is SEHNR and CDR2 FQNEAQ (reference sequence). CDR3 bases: TGTGCCAGCAGCTTAGCTGCCGGGACAGGGAATGAAAAACTGTTTTTT. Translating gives CASSLAAGTGNEKLFF.

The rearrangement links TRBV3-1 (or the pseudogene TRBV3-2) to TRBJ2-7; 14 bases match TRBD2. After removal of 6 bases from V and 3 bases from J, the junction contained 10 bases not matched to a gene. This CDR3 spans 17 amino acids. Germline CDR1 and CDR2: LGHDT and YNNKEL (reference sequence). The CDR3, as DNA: TGTGCCAGCAGTCAGGCCTTCGGGACTAGCGGGGGCTACGAGCAGTACTTC. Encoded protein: CASSQAFGTSGGYEQYF.

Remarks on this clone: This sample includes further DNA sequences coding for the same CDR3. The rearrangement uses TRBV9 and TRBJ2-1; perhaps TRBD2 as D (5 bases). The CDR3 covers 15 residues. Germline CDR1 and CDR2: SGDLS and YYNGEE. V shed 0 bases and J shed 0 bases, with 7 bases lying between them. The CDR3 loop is CASSVVGSSYNEQFF. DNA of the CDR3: TGTGCCAGCAGCGTAGTAGGGAGCTCCTACAATGAGCAGTTCTTC.

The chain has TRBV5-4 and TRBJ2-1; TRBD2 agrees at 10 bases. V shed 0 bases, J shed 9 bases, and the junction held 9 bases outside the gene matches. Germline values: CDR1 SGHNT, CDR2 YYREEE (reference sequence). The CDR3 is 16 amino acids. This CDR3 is CASSLGSGGAFAEQFF. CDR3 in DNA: TGTGCCAGCAGCTTGGGAAGCGGGGGGGCCTTCGCTGAGCAGTTCTTC. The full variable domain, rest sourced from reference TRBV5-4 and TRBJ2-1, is ETGVTQSPTHLIKTRGQQVTLRCSSQSGHNTVSWYQQALGQGPQFIFQYYREEENGRGNFPPRFSGLQFPNYSSELNVNALELDDSALYLCASSLGSGGAFAEQFFGPGTRLTVL.

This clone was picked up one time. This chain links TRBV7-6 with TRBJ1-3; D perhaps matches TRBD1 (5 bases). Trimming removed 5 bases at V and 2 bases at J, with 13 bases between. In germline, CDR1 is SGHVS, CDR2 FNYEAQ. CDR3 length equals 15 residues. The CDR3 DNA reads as TGTGCCAGCAGCCAATTTGGGGCCCCTGGAAACACCATATATTTT. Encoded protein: CASSQFGAPGNTIYF.